This T cell receptor beta chain is from a study of long-term antiretroviral therapy in people with HIV. About the research overall: The oldest samples precede the 2015 immediate-ART recommendation by about a decade.

Study-wide results and limits: Following ART, diversity rose but still fell short of transplant donor controls. Among HIV repertoires, CDR3 length ranges were narrower than those of controls.

With survey level as its setting, the immunoSEQ assay was v3.0. The protocol was immunoSEQ multiplex PCR, while the TCRdb copy is restricted to in-frame clones and leaves out a portion. The sample consists of tens of thousands of clones, over 75% of them appearing once. The germline V gene has CDR1 PRHDT and CDR2 FYEKMQ (reference sequence). The V end lost 4 bases, the J end lost 2 bases, and 1 base lay between the germline ends. The CDR3 spans 11 residues. Details on this clone: Its cognate antigen is unknown.

The samples comprised about 0.95-11 million cryopreserved PBMC ahead of DNA extraction. This TCR was sampled from a man aged 18 to 35 with HIV. This chain uses TRBV13 with TRBJ2-3, with no clear D. The starting material was unsorted PBMCs, obtained 0.2 years before starting antiretroviral therapy. CDR3 region: CASSYTDTQYF. CDR3 in DNA: TGTGCCAGCAGCTACACAGATACGCAGTATTTT.